This T cell receptor (beta chain) was documented in a study of blood T cells in healthy people across ages. General observations from the study: Naive T cell percentage by flow cytometry tracked strongly with beta diversity. Nothing was known about donor CMV status, and this possibly confounded expanded clonotype changes. More naive CD4+ cells and higher diversity marked long-lived donors relative to aged donors.

All donors came from Russia, were Caucasian and healthy, and spanned ages roughly 6 to 95. The germline V and J ends were trimmed by 5 bases and 0 bases, with 14 bases remaining between them. The CDR3 runs to 15 residues. This clonotype was found a few times. Its cognate antigen is unknown. Through a sample-barcoded 5' primer and a J-beta primer mix, a second PCR was run for roughly 7 to 11 cycles. MiXCR, run by TCRdb on the 5' RACE reads, gives a single entry per CDR3 protein. This sample has some 1,800,000 distinct CDR3 sequences; roughly 43% occur once, and the top ten carry more than 20%. The V call is TRBV12-3 or TRBV12-4, the J call TRBJ2-7; perhaps TRBD2 as D (6 bases). Sequenced: blood. This TCR came from a human donor in good health. The CDR3 protein is CASSGGGSSSYEQYF. The CDR3, as DNA: TGTGCCAGCAGTGGGGGAGGCAGTAGCTCCTACGAGCAGTACTTC.